The rows below give T cell receptor beta chains drawn from one sample of a study of T cell repertoires in cytomegalovirus infection. MiXCR, applied by TCRdb to the reads, yields one record per CDR3 protein. The table lists around 500,000 distinct CDR3 sequences, roughly 46% of them singletons, with about 41% in the top ten. Antigen specificity for these receptors is unknown. The material was cultured PBMCs, obtained from culture after CMV antigen stimulation. These receptors all stem from a human donor in good health (CMV status not recorded). Some clones in this sample may be carry-over from other donors' samples. Both conserved end residues are trimmed from each CDR3. The order of the fields is V gene, CDR3 protein.

TRBV6-1	ASSYEGRNTQY
TRBV7-6	ASSLSDRGSYGYT
TRBV27	ASTIDRGGHNEQF
TRBV7-8	ASSLRMGEWTSAFYEQF
TRBV28	ASSSFQGDTQY
TRBV28	ASIPSGRVGNEQY
TRBV7-6	ASSFGRRTDTQY
TRBV7-2	ASRGGGRALGETQY
TRBV7-4	ASSLDGNYQPQH
TRBV20-1	SAREFTRSYEQY
TRBV11-3	ASSLYGDSPLH
TRBV18	ASSPNTGDGEQY
TRBV5-6	ASSLRTGGGTEAF
TRBV7-2	ASSVNPPGAGELF
TRBV4-2	ASSQEGTSGIGGDTQY
TRBV6-1	ASSEGWYYEQY
TRBV7-2	ASSWDRGSGNTIY
TRBV5-4	ASRPTGGVPGYT
TRBV7-2	ASSLTGAYGYT
TRBV7-6	ASSLGVPILDEQF
TRBV9	ASSVDVVSGANVLT
TRBV19	ASSLRTGVKTEAF
TRBV4-3	ASSQELTSGSEQF
TRBV7-2	ASSLFREAGETQY
TRBV6-1	ASKQVGGETQY
TRBV6-6	ASSYAGESHYEQY
TRBV19	ASSHEDQETQY
TRBV7-9	ASSLAPGASTDTQY
TRBV18	ASSPYTAVENYGYT
TRBV6-6	ASRVGQGPQPQH
TRBV20-1	SASDPRYYNEQF
TRBV12-3/TRBV12-4	ASSLSQLLDLSYEQY
TRBV20-1	SALLTAGANVLT
TRBV7-8	TSSPSGQNTPQH
TRBV6-2/TRBV6-3	ASKPGDQTNEQF
TRBV12-5	ASGLGLAGGPGETQY
TRBV7-2	ASSLADLSNQPQH
TRBV5-6	ASSWEATRLDTQY
TRBV15	ATSTRNTGELF
TRBV7-9	ASSAPLAGPQETQY
TRBV3-1	ASSHPRGDSDPDTQY
TRBV7-8	ASSRSRTVYNEQF
TRBV11-2	ASSSTGGYYNEQF
TRBV12-3/TRBV12-4	ASPGEGYEQY
TRBV7-2	ASSSRLAVNTGELF
TRBV7-2	ASSPRGVLNANEKLF
TRBV20-1	SARDQGVNIQY
TRBV6-8	ASSPNTGDTGELF
TRBV7-6	ATQALNEKLF